This TCR beta chain was profiled in a study of identical twins. Findings of the study overall: Cord blood's abundant beta clonotypes had fewer insertions, unlike memory repertoires.

In TCRdb, the 5' RACE reads were re-called with MiXCR into one record per CDR3 protein. The sample records some 730,000 distinct CDR3 sequences, 18% being singletons. The CDR3 contains 13 residues. In germline, CDR1 is SGHKS, CDR2 YYEKEE (reference sequence). The V gene lost 3 bases and the J gene lost 3 bases, with 9 bases spanning the gap. This clonotype has more than one count but fewer than ten. The antigen is unknown. These data were likewise used in another study, on T cells expressing NK-cell markers. That work states: Seven sequenced donors out of eight were HCMV-seropositive, one seronegative.

The TCR was taken from a woman aged 18-29 years in good health. This chain uses TRBV5-5 with TRBJ2-5; TRBD2 might be the D (6 bases). The specimen sequenced was PBMCs. CDR3 bases: TGTGCCAGCAGCTCGGGGGTTAAAGAGACCCAGTACTTC. It translates to CASSSGVKETQYF.